The clone carrying this T cell receptor beta chain was detected a few times. Its matching antigen is unknown. The data stem from a study of cytomegalovirus exposure and HLA in healthy donors. For the study at large: Some 85 million unique TCRs, all from HLA-typed donors, were included in an early release of the data. Overall study results and limits: The investigators catalogued 150 or so TCR beta chains as cytomegalovirus-associated. Sequencing likely generated an artifact that appeared as a cluster of highly shared sequence variants.

The CDR3 runs 14 residues. Trimming shortened V by 2 bases and J by 9 bases, and 11 bases separated the two germline ends. Germline-derived CDR1 and CDR2 are MNHEY and SVGAGI. The PCR made use of 60 Vbeta and 13 Jbeta primers. Measured with immunoSEQ multiplex PCR; TCRdb has only the in-frame clones, and not every one. Here the sample spans approximately 150,000 clones, approximately 76% being singletons. The receptor was isolated from a man between 35 and 55 years old in good health and CMV-seronegative. This rearrangement joins TRBV6-5 to TRBJ1-6; D is perhaps TRBD1 (6 bases). Sequenced sample: PBMCs. The DNA for the CDR3 is TGTGCCAGCAGTTACGGGGGGGCGAGTTCACCCCTCCACTTT. Translation: CASSYGGASSPLHF.